This T cell receptor beta chain is drawn from a study of T-cell memory formation after mild COVID-19. Study overall: TCR clusters were mostly donor specific. Study-wide results and caveats: While clones contracting from day 15 to 85 were balanced between CD4 and CD8, later expanders leaned CD4+. Memory cells collected pre-infection included some clones that later responded, suggesting cross-reactive memory joined. What remained unconfirmed was the SARS-CoV-2 specificity of second-wave clones peaking on day 37.

This clonotype has only a few counts. Its specificity is unknown. Trimming stripped 0 bases from V and 7 bases from J, with 6 bases between. Germline-derived CDR1 and CDR2 are KGHSH and LQKENI. The CDR3 runs to 13 residues. MiXCR, applied by TCRdb to the 5' RACE reads, yields one record per CDR3 protein. The sample carries about 600,000 distinct CDR3 sequences, roughly a fifth recorded once. The sequencing input was PBMCs or a T cell subset sorted from them (not recorded which). The chain couples TRBV18 to TRBJ1-4; D uncertain. The clonotype comes from an adult woman who had mild COVID-19 (a few samples of this study predate the infection). Cell type and time point are not known. CDR3 DNA: TGTGCCAGCTCACCACCAGGGTCTGAAAAACTGTTTTTT. Protein product: CASSPPGSEKLFF.